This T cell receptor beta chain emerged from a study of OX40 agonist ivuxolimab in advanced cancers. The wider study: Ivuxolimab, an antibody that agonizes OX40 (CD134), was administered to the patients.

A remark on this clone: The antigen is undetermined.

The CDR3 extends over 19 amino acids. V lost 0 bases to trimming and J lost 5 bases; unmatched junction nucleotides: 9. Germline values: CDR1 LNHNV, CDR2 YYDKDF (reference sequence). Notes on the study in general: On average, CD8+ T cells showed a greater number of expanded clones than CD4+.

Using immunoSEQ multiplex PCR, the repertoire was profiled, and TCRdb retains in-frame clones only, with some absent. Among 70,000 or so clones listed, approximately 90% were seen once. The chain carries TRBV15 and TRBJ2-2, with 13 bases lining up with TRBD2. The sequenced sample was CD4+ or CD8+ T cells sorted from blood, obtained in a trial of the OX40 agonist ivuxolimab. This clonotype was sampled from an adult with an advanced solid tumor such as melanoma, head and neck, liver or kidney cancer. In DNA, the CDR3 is TGTGCCACCAGCAGAGATCAGTTGCCGGGACTAGCGGGGACCGGGGAGCTGTTTTTT. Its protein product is CATSRDQLPGLAGTGELFF.